Listed below are T cell receptor beta chains from one sample, sequenced in a study of shared clonotypes between healthy human individuals. Sequencing used immunoSEQ multiplex PCR; TCRdb keeps in-frame clones, though not all of them. The sample holds some 1.4 million clones, 95% to 97% seen once. Material: naive CD4+ T cells sorted from blood. The receptors shown here come from a man aged 30 to 45 in good health. Each CDR3 is given with its conserved first and last residue. The D gene is left open where the match is weak.

J | D | V | DNA | CDR3
TRBJ2-1 | - | TRBV7-8 | TGTGCCAGCAGCTTAGGAGAAGGTAGCGCTACCTACAATGAGCAGTTCTTC | CASSLGEGSATYNEQFF
TRBJ1-5 | - | TRBV2 | TGTGCCAGCAGTGAATTGGGCTGGGGCAATCAGCCCCAGCATTTT | CASSELGWGNQPQHF
TRBJ1-4 | - | TRBV7-9 | TGTGCCAGCAGCTTAGCGATAGCAACTAATGAAAAACTGTTTTTT | CASSLAIATNEKLFF
TRBJ2-3 | - | TRBV28 | TGTGCCAGCAGTTTATCCAGGGGAGGTGAAGATACGCAGTATTTT | CASSLSRGGEDTQYF
TRBJ2-7 | - | TRBV14 | TGTGCCAGCAGCCAACCTGGGAGCGAGCAGTACTTC | CASSQPGSEQYF
TRBJ2-1 | - | TRBV9 | TGTGCCAGCAGCGCGCCCCAAGCGGGCCTCTCCTACAATGAGCAGTTCTTC | CASSAPQAGLSYNEQFF
TRBJ2-3 | TRBD1 | TRBV6-4 | TGTGCCAGCAGTCCTGACAGGGGCGCAGATACGCAGTATTTT | CASSPDRGADTQYF
TRBJ1-2 | TRBD1 | TRBV30 | TGTGCCTGGAGCGACGGGACAGGGGGCTTTTACGGCTATGGCTACACCTTC | CAWSDGTGGFYGYGYTF
TRBJ1-4 | - | TRBV5-4 | TGTGCCAGCAGCCGCGGACAGCCTCGGAATGAAAAACTGTTTTTT | CASSRGQPRNEKLFF
TRBJ1-1 | - | TRBV29-1 | TGCAGCGTTGAACAGGGTTGGGTGAACACTGAAGCTTTCTTT | CSVEQGWVNTEAFF
TRBJ1-5 | - | TRBV6-5 | TGTGCCAGCAGTCGCTCGGGGGTGAGTCAGCCCCAGCATTTT | CASSRSGVSQPQHF